These 17 T cell receptor beta chains were sequenced from one sample in a study of cytomegalovirus exposure and HLA in healthy donors. Use of 60 Vbeta and 13 Jbeta primers characterized the PCR. The repertoire was sequenced with immunoSEQ multiplex PCR; TCRdb's copy has only in-frame clones and lacks some. Of around 130,000 clones in the sample, 80% were seen once. The sequenced sample was PBMCs. The receptor set was obtained from a woman aged 40 to 49 in good health and CMV-seronegative.

The rearrangement links TRBV6-5 to TRBJ1-1; maybe TRBD1 (5 bases). Germline CDR1 is MNHEY and CDR2 is SVGAGI. The CDR3 loop spans 16 amino acids. V shed 0 bases and J shed 3 bases, with 14 bases lying between them. CDR3 in DNA: TGTGCCAGCAGTTACTCGAGGGACTTTGCGGACACTGAAGCTTTCTTT. It translates to CASSYSRDFADTEAFF.

The J gene is TRBJ1-1, the V gene TRBV29-1; D call uncertain. Germline CDR1 reads SQVTM; CDR2 reads ANQGSEA. CDR3 length: 13 amino acids. The V and J ends lost 1 base and 5 bases respectively, with 11 bases between them. In DNA form, the CDR3 reads TGCAGCGTTGAAGTGGGCAGTAGTACTGAAGCTTTCTTT. Its translation: CSVEVGSSTEAFF.

This clone has a handful of counts. The chain has TRBV6-1 and TRBJ2-7; D might be TRBD1 (5 bases). V dropped 3 bases and J dropped 4 bases, with 10 bases sitting between them. In germline, CDR1 is MNHNS, CDR2 SASEGT. This CDR3 region has 13 residues. This chain's CDR3 is CASSDVQGYEQYF. DNA for the CDR3: TGTGCCAGCAGTGACGTTCAGGGATACGAGCAGTACTTC.

Worth noting for this clone: At the DNA level, this CDR3 is encoded by other sequences in the same sample as well. The chain joins TRBV4-1 to TRBJ2-1, with TRBD2 identical over 14 bases. Germline lookup yields CDR1 MGHRA and CDR2 YSYEKL. This CDR3 spans 15 amino acids. The ends lost 1 base at V and 7 bases at J; junction bases unmatched: 0. The CDR3 spells CASSQGLAGGNEQFF. CDR3 DNA: TGCGCCAGCAGCCAAGGACTAGCGGGAGGGAATGAGCAGTTCTTC.

The chain is built from TRBV6-1 and TRBJ1-2; the match to TRBD1 covers 10 bases. The CDR3 runs to 14 residues. J was trimmed by 3 bases and V by 8 bases; bases with no gene match: 6. Germline V gene sequence: CDR1 MNHNS, CDR2 SASEGT. CDR3 loop: CASRPGTGDYGYTF. The CDR3 bases are TGTGCCAGCCGCCCCGGGACAGGGGACTATGGCTACACCTTC.

The chain uses TRBV27 and TRBJ1-1, with TRBD1 matching 8 bases. CDR1 and CDR2 (germline): MNHEY, SMNVEV (reference sequence). The CDR3 loop spans 18 amino acids. The J segment lost 0 bases and the V segment lost 6 bases, leaving 15 bases of the junction unmatched. CDR3 in DNA: TGTGCCAGCAGACACGGATGGGGACAGGCCTCTCTGAACACTGAAGCTTTCTTT. Translating gives CASRHGWGQASLNTEAFF.

Remarks on this clone: One end of the junction fails to match germline, which may point to a read error. The genes are TRBV5-1 and TRBJ1-6, with TRBD1 matching over 10 bases. CDR1 and CDR2 (germline): SGHRS, YFSETQ. This CDR3 is 16 amino acids long. The CDR3 DNA follows: TGCGCCTGCAGCTTGGGGACAGGGGATCCCAATTCACCCCTCCACTTT. Translation gives CACSLGTGDPNSPLHF.

The CDR3 DNA reads TGCGCCAGCAGCCAACTCGGGTATAGCAATCAGCCCCAGCATTTT. Its protein product is CASSQLGYSNQPQHF. The chain joins TRBV5-1 to TRBJ1-5; no reliable D call. In germline, CDR1 is SGHRS, CDR2 YFSETQ. The CDR3 loop spans 15 amino acids. With 4 bases removed from V and 0 bases from J, the gap between germline ends came to 11 bases.

The chain employs TRBV6-1 and TRBJ1-5; possibly TRBD1 for D (6 bases). The CDR3 spans 15 residues. Germline lookup yields CDR1 MNHNS and CDR2 SASEGT. V was shortened by 4 bases and J by 0 bases, with 10 bases between the two germline ends. The CDR3 protein is CASSAKQGSNQPQHF. The CDR3 coding sequence is TGTGCCAGCAGTGCAAAACAGGGTAGCAATCAGCCCCAGCATTTT.

Written as DNA, the CDR3 is TGCAGCGTTGAAAGGGGCCTCGAAGCTTTCTTT. The encoded protein is CSVERGLEAFF. The chain links TRBV29-1 to TRBJ1-1; a possible D gene is TRBD1 (5 bases). The ends were cut back, 2 bases at V and 8 bases at J, with 9 bases in the middle. Germline V CDR1 and CDR2: SQVTM, ANQGSEA. There are 11 residues in the CDR3. The full variable domain, rest sourced from reference TRBV29-1 and TRBJ1-1, is SAVISQKPSRDICQRGTSLTIQCQVDSQVTMMFWYRQQPGQSLTLIATANQGSEATYESGFVIDKFPISRPNLTFSTLTVSNMSPEDSSIYLCSVERGLEAFFGQGTRLTVV.

This rearrangement joins TRBV7-8 to TRBJ2-2, with D maybe TRBD1 (5 bases). The germline V gene has CDR1 SGHVS and CDR2 FQNEAQ. The V gene lost 5 bases and the J gene lost 1 base, with 11 bases spanning the gap. The CDR3 is made up of 15 amino acids. CDR3 in amino acids: CASSPVRGNTGELFF. In DNA, the CDR3 is TGTGCCAGCAGCCCTGTAAGGGGGAACACCGGGGAGCTGTTTTTT.

The chain joins TRBV29-1 to TRBJ2-3, with 9 nucleotides matching TRBD2. The germline CDR1 and CDR2 sequences are SQVTM and ANQGSEA. The length of the CDR3 is 18 residues. J was trimmed by 4 bases and V by 0 bases; bases with no gene match: 14. The CDR3 nucleotides read TGCAGCGTTGAAGATCTAAGCGCGGGGGGGCTTCGGGCAGATACGCAGTATTTT. It encodes CSVEDLSAGGLRADTQYF.

This rearrangement joins TRBV19 to TRBJ2-1; no definite D call. The CDR3 is made up of 11 amino acids. V was pared by 7 bases and J by 5 bases, with 6 bases between. Germline lookup yields CDR1 LNHDA and CDR2 SQIVND (reference sequence). CDR3 sequence reads: CASIFNNEQFF. DNA of the CDR3: TGTGCCAGTATCTTTAACAATGAGCAGTTCTTC.

This chain joins TRBV4-3 and TRBJ2-1, with 8 bases aligning to TRBD2. The V segment lost 3 bases and the J segment 9 bases; nucleotides outside the gene matches: 13. The V gene's germline CDR1 is LGHNA and CDR2 YSLEER. The CDR3 length is 16 residues. The DNA for the CDR3 is TGCGCCAGCAGCCACCCGACTAGCGCCCCCGCCATTGAGCAGTTCTTC. Encoded protein: CASSHPTSAPAIEQFF.

The J gene is TRBJ2-3, the V gene TRBV19, with TRBD1 identical over 8 bases. Germline loops: CDR1 LNHDA, CDR2 SQIVND (reference sequence). The CDR3 spans 15 residues. J lost 5 bases, V lost 1 base, and 5 bases had no gene match. The CDR3 nucleotides are TGTGCCAGTAGTATAGCAGGGGGCGGTGGAGATACGCAGTATTTT. It codes for CASSIAGGGGDTQYF.

V is TRBV5-5 and J is TRBJ2-5; TRBD2 might be the D (5 bases). The germline V gene encodes CDR1 SGHKS and CDR2 YYEKEE (reference sequence). Trimming left V 3 bases short and J 5 bases short, with 14 bases between. CDR3 length: 14 residues. The CDR3 region has the DNA TGTGCCAGCAGCTCCCCGGGGTCCGGGGAGACCCAGTACTTC. It specifies CASSSPGSGETQYF.

The rearrangement joins TRBV2 to TRBJ1-1; a weak D match, TRBD1 (6 bases). CDR1 and CDR2 from the germline V gene are SNHLY and FYNNEI. This CDR3 contains 15 residues. Trimming took off 3 bases at V and 0 bases at J, with 11 bases between the two ends. CDR3 DNA sequence: TGTGCCAGCAGTGAGGACAGCGCCATGAACACTGAAGCTTTCTTT. Residues: CASSEDSAMNTEAFF.